One and the same sample provided the 28 T cell receptor beta chains below, sequenced in a study of OX40 agonist ivuxolimab in advanced cancers. Using immunoSEQ multiplex PCR, the repertoire was profiled, and TCRdb retains in-frame clones only, with some absent. The table lists tens of thousands of clones, more than 80% of them singletons, with 0.4% to 0.5% in the top ten. Sample: CD4+ or CD8+ T cells sorted from blood, taken in a trial of the OX40 agonist ivuxolimab. The receptors here all came from an adult with an advanced solid tumor such as melanoma, head and neck, liver or kidney cancer.

The genes are TRBV6-5 and TRBJ1-1; D may be TRBD1 (6 bases). Looked up from germline, CDR1 is MNHEY and CDR2 is SVGAGI. The CDR3 consists of 13 residues. V was clipped by 8 bases and J by 1 base, with 11 bases between them. The CDR3 here is CASLEGENTEAFF. The CDR3 region has the DNA TGTGCCAGCCTAGAGGGGGAGAACACTGAAGCTTTCTTT.

V usage is TRBV28 and J usage is TRBJ2-1, with 11 positions matching TRBD2. J was trimmed by 5 bases and V by 4 bases; bases with no gene match: 4. This CDR3 has 15 amino acids. Germline CDR1 and CDR2: MDHEN and SYDVKM. The CDR3 nucleotides read TGTGCCAGCAGTTCTCTAGCGGGGGGAGACAATGAGCAGTTCTTC. Translation: CASSSLAGGDNEQFF.

The chain is built from TRBV7-6 and TRBJ2-3; 8 bases are shared with TRBD2. CDR3 length equals 16 residues. Per the germline V gene, CDR1 is SGHVS and CDR2 is FNYEAQ. J gave up 7 bases and V 5 bases, and 14 bases lay outside the gene matches. CDR3: CASSPGLAPRVNTQYF. CDR3 sequence (DNA): TGTGCCAGCAGCCCTGGACTAGCACCACGTGTGAATACGCAGTATTTT.

The table lists this clone with a count of one. This sequence joins TRBV6-6 and TRBJ1-3; D unresolved. V lost 5 bases and J 0 bases, leaving 14 bases between the germline ends. The CDR3 runs to 16 residues. Germline V gene data show CDR1 as MNHNY and CDR2 as SVGAGI (reference sequence). The CDR3 region has the DNA TGTGCCAGCAGTCGGACGGGGAGCGTCTCTGGAAACACCATATATTTT. Translating it yields CASSRTGSVSGNTIYF.

The rearrangement uses TRBV7-2 and TRBJ1-2, with D perhaps matching TRBD1 (5 bases). CDR3 size: 15 residues. CDR1 is SGHTA, CDR2 FQGNSA, per germline. The V and J ends lost 4 bases and 7 bases respectively, with 19 bases between them. The CDR3: CASSSRVSRDPGYTF. DNA for the CDR3: TGTGCCAGCAGCTCGAGAGTAAGCAGGGACCCTGGCTACACCTTC. The variable domain in full, with the rest retrieved from reference TRBV7-2 and TRBJ1-2, is GAGVSQSPSNKVTEKGKDVELRCDPISGHTALYWYRQSLGQGLEFLIYFQGNSAPDKSGLPSDRFSAERTGGSVSTLTIQRTQQEDSAVYLCASSSRVSRDPGYTFGSGTRLTVV.

The chain couples TRBV6-6 to TRBJ1-3, with a possible D match to TRBD1 (6 bases). This CDR3 has 15 residues. Trimming cost V 5 bases and J 4 bases, with 15 bases left between them. CDR1 is MNHNY, CDR2 SVGAGI, per germline (reference sequence). For the CDR3, the DNA is TGTGCCAGCAGTGGTGTACAGGGAAACGGAAACACCATATATTTT. Encoded protein: CASSGVQGNGNTIYF.

The rearrangement joins TRBV5-4 to TRBJ1-4; 8 bases agree with TRBD1. This CDR3 is built from 17 residues. Germline CDR1 and CDR2: SGHNT and YYREEE (reference sequence). The V segment lost 4 bases and the J segment 3 bases; nucleotides outside the gene matches: 11. CDR3 DNA sequence: TGTGCCAGCAGCCCCGGAGCAGGGGGCTACGCTAATGAAAAACTGTTTTTT. Protein: CASSPGAGGYANEKLFF.

The chain uses TRBV30 and TRBJ1-6, with 7 bases fitting TRBD1. CDR3 size: 17 residues. The V segment lost 4 bases and the J segment 5 bases; nucleotides outside the gene matches: 14. The V gene's germline CDR1 is GTSNPN and CDR2 SVGIG (reference sequence). CDR3 nucleotide sequence: TGTGCCTGGAATCTTGGTGGAGCGGGACAGCATAATTCACCCCTCCACTTT. It specifies CAWNLGGAGQHNSPLHF.

The gene calls are TRBV5-1 and TRBJ1-2; 9 nucleotides agree with TRBD1. Germline V CDR1 and CDR2: SGHRS, YFSETQ. V shed 0 bases and J 1 base; nucleotides not matched to a gene: 4. CDR3 length: 16 residues. Here the CDR3 reads CASSLVGTGLNYGYTF. In DNA form, the CDR3 reads TGCGCCAGCAGCTTGGTGGGGACAGGGCTTAACTATGGCTACACCTTC.

The sample holds one count of this clone. The chain has TRBV4-1 and TRBJ2-6, with TRBD2 matching over 10 bases. The CDR3 covers 18 residues. From germline, CDR1 is MGHRA and CDR2 YSYEKL. V dropped 4 bases and J dropped 0; count of bases not matched to a gene: 6. This CDR3 is CASSRPSGGFSGANVLTF. The DNA of the CDR3 is TGCGCCAGCAGCCGACCTAGCGGGGGTTTCTCTGGGGCCAACGTCCTGACTTTC.

The V and J genes are TRBV15 and TRBJ2-4; D ambiguous. V was shortened by 3 bases and J by 6 bases, with 12 bases between the two germline ends. Germline values: CDR1 LNHNV, CDR2 YYDKDF (reference sequence). The CDR3 extends over 14 amino acids. CDR3 amino acids: CATSSDPGRNIQYF. The CDR3 DNA reads TGTGCCACCAGCAGTGATCCGGGCCGAAACATTCAGTACTTC.

The rearrangement uses TRBV7-9 and TRBJ2-5, with TRBD1 matching over 9 bases. Per germline, CDR1 SEHNR and CDR2 FQNEAQ (reference sequence). This CDR3 is 15 amino acids long. The V segment lost 0 bases and the J segment 6 bases; nucleotides outside the gene matches: 5. In DNA form, the CDR3 reads TGTGCCAGCAGCTTAGCGGGGGGACAGGGAAAGACCCAGTACTTC. This gives the protein CASSLAGGQGKTQYF.

This sequence joins TRBV2 and TRBJ1-3; no firm D call. The CDR3 spans 12 residues. Between the trimmed V and J ends, which lost 3 bases and 6 bases, there was a span of 6 bases. The germline CDR1 and CDR2 sequences are SNHLY and FYNNEI. The CDR3 loop reads CASSENSNTIYF. CDR3 nucleotide sequence: TGTGCCAGCAGTGAGAACTCAAACACCATATATTTT.

The J gene is TRBJ2-6, the V gene TRBV9; possible D gene TRBD2, 5 bases. Trimming stripped 1 base from V and 3 bases from J, with 8 bases between. From germline, CDR1 is SGDLS and CDR2 YYNGEE. The CDR3 loop spans 15 amino acids. The CDR3 region has the DNA TGTGCCAGCAGCGTACTAGCTCGTGGGGCCAACGTCCTGACTTTC. It is translated as CASSVLARGANVLTF.

The genes are TRBV5-1 and TRBJ2-2; D may be TRBD1 (6 bases). The CDR3 has 17 amino acids. Trimming shortened V by 4 bases and J by 0 bases, and 16 bases separated the two germline ends. From germline, CDR1 is SGHRS and CDR2 YFSETQ. CDR3 sequence: CASSRPGENANTGELFF. The CDR3 nucleotides read TGCGCCAGCAGCAGGCCAGGGGAAAACGCGAACACCGGGGAGCTGTTTTTT.

This clone came up once. The V and J genes are TRBV5-1 and TRBJ2-2; no definite D call. The ends were cut back, 6 bases at V and 4 bases at J, with 16 bases in the middle. This CDR3 comprises 15 residues. Germline V gene data show CDR1 as SGHRS and CDR2 as YFSETQ. Written as DNA, the CDR3 is TGCGCCAGCATCATGGCCCTTGGGTTCACCGGGGAGCTGTTTTTT. Protein product: CASIMALGFTGELFF.

The chain uses TRBV7-9 and TRBJ1-3; TRBD1 might be the D (5 bases). V was clipped by 5 bases and J by 1 base, with 21 bases between them. CDR3 length: 18 residues. The germline CDR1 and CDR2 sequences are SEHNR and FQNEAQ (reference sequence). CDR3 bases: TGTGCCAGCAGCCGGAAGGTGGGGCCGGGGGTATCTGGAAACACCATATATTTT. Translation: CASSRKVGPGVSGNTIYF.

The chain combines TRBV11-2 with TRBJ2-5; a weak D match, TRBD1 (5 bases). The CDR3 is 12 residues long. Trimming shortened V by 4 bases and J by 7 bases, and 10 bases separated the two germline ends. The germline CDR1 and CDR2 sequences are SGHAT and FQNNGV. The CDR3 reads CASSWGVGTQYF. The CDR3 region has the DNA TGTGCCAGCAGCTGGGGCGTCGGGACCCAGTACTTC.

V usage is TRBV7-2 and J usage is TRBJ2-7; 10 bases fit TRBD2. Trimming at V came to 2 bases and at J to 1 base, leaving 2 bases not matched to a gene. Per germline, CDR1 SGHTA and CDR2 FQGNSA. The CDR3 totals 15 residues. CDR3 DNA: TGTGCCAGCAGCTTAAGACTAGCGGGTTCCTACGAGCAGTACTTC. Amino acid sequence: CASSLRLAGSYEQYF.

J is TRBJ2-1 and V is TRBV28, with 12 bases lining up with TRBD1. The germline gives CDR1 MDHEN, CDR2 SYDVKM. Trimming removed 7 bases from V and 7 bases from J; junction bases left unmatched: 11. CDR3 length: 16 residues. Here the CDR3 DNA reads TGTGCCAGCACTCTTTTTGGGACAGGGGGCTTGAATGAGCAGTTCTTC. This gives the protein CASTLFGTGGLNEQFF.

The chain employs TRBV6-5 and TRBJ1-5, with D possibly matching TRBD1 (5 bases). Germline CDR1 is MNHEY and CDR2 is SVGAGI. Trimming took 8 bases from V and 10 from J, leaving 15 bases between them. The CDR3 extends over 12 amino acids. In nucleotides, the CDR3 is TGTGCCAGCGCCAATCCGGGACTTCCCCAGCATTTT. Its translation: CASANPGLPQHF.

This clone occurred a few times. V and J are TRBV19 and TRBJ2-5, with 10 nucleotides matching TRBD1. Per germline, CDR1 LNHDA and CDR2 SQIVND (reference sequence). There are 13 residues in the CDR3. Trimming removed 5 bases from V and 6 bases from J; junction bases left unmatched: 3. CDR3 sequence (DNA): TGTGCCAGTAGTCCGGGACAGGGGAAGACCCAGTACTTC. Translating it yields CASSPGQGKTQYF.

The rearrangement joins TRBV30 to TRBJ2-4, with D possibly TRBD1 on 5 matching bases. Germline V gene data show CDR1 as GTSNPN and CDR2 as SVGIG (reference sequence). This CDR3 is 12 amino acids long. Trimming cost V 3 bases and J 5 bases, with 8 bases left between them. In DNA, the CDR3 is TGTGCCTGGAGCGTAGGGGAAAACATTCAGTACTTC. This gives the protein CAWSVGENIQYF.

This clone was seen only once. The chain carries TRBV7-9 and TRBJ2-2; D gene ambiguous. Germline V gene data show CDR1 as SEHNR and CDR2 as FQNEAQ (reference sequence). The length of the CDR3 is 15 residues. V lost 5 bases, J lost 2 bases, and 12 bases lay in between. CDR3 protein: CASSLQTVNTGELFF. CDR3 in DNA: TGTGCCAGCAGCCTCCAGACTGTTAACACCGGGGAGCTGTTTTTT. The complete variable domain, with remaining parts taken from reference TRBV7-9 and TRBJ2-2, reads DTGVSQNPRHKITKRGQNVTFRCDPISEHNRLYWYRQTLGQGPEFLTYFQNEAQLEKSRLLSDRFSAERPKGSFSTLEIQRTEQGDSAMYLCASSLQTVNTGELFFGEGSRLTVL.

This chain links TRBV4-2 with TRBJ2-2; 10 nucleotides line up with TRBD2. Losses at the gene ends were 4 bases for V and 0 bases for J; bases not matched to a gene: 8. The germline V gene encodes CDR1 LGHNA and CDR2 YNFKEQ. This CDR3 has 18 amino acids. CDR3 DNA: TGTGCCAGCAGCCCACGGTTAGCGGGGGGTACGAACACCGGGGAGCTGTTTTTT. The encoded protein is CASSPRLAGGTNTGELFF.

This clone was counted between two and nine times. The rearrangement joins TRBV13 to TRBJ2-7; 9 positions agree with TRBD1. The CDR3 loop spans 15 amino acids. Looked up from germline, CDR1 is PRHDT and CDR2 is FYEKMQ (reference sequence). V lost 5 bases, J lost 3 bases, and 8 bases stayed unmatched. The CDR3 bases are TGTGCCAGCAGCCAATCGGGACAGGGCTTCTACGAGCAGTACGTC. Its translation: CASSQSGQGFYEQYV.

This sequence joins TRBV29-1 and TRBJ2-3; maybe TRBD2 (5 bases). This CDR3 comprises 15 residues. The germline V gene encodes CDR1 SQVTM and CDR2 ANQGSEA. V lost 3 bases and J lost 0, with 13 bases in between. The CDR3 sequence: CSVDWPRTSTDTQYF. The DNA of the CDR3 is TGCAGCGTTGATTGGCCACGGACTAGCACAGATACGCAGTATTTT.

This clone appeared a single time. The rearrangement uses TRBV28 and TRBJ1-3; 7 bases map to TRBD1. V was clipped by 8 bases and J by 4 bases; unmatched bases: 8. Germline assignment: CDR1 MDHEN and CDR2 SYDVKM. This CDR3 contains 14 residues. CDR3 region: CASGETGRGNTIYF. CDR3 DNA: TGTGCCAGCGGGGAGACAGGGAGAGGAAACACCATATATTTT.